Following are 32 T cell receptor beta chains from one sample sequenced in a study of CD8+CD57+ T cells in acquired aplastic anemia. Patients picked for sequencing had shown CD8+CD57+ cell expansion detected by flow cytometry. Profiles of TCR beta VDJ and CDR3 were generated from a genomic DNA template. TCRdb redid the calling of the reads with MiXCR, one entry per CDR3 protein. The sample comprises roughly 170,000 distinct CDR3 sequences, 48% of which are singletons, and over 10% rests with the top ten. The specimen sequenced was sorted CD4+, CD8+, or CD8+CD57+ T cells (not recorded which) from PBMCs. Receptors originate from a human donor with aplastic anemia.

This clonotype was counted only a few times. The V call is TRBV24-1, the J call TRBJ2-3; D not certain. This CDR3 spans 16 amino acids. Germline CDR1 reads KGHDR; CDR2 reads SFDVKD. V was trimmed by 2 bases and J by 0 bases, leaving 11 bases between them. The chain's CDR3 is CATSDWDPISTDTQYF. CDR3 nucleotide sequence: TGTGCCACCAGTGATTGGGATCCAATTAGCACAGATACGCAGTATTTT.

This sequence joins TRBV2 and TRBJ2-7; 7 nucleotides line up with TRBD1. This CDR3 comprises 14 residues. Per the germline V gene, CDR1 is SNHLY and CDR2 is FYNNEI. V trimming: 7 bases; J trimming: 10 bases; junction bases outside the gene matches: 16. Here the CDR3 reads CASTRDSGLGAQYF. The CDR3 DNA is TGTGCCAGCACAAGGGACAGTGGTTTGGGAGCTCAGTACTTC. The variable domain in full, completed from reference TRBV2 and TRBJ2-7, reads EPEVTQTPSHQVTQMGQEVILRCVPISNHLYFYWYRQILGQKVEFLVSFYNNEISEKSEIFDDQFSVERPDGSNFTLKIRSTKLEDSAMYFCASTRDSGLGAQYFGPGTRLTVT.

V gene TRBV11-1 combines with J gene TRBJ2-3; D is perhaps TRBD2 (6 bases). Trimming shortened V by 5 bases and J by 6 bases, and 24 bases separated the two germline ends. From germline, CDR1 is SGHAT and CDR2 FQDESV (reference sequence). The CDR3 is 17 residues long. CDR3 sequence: CASSPSGGTDASDTQYF. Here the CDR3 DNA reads TGTGCCAGCAGCCCTAGTGGGGGGACCGACGCCTCGGATACGCAGTATTTT.

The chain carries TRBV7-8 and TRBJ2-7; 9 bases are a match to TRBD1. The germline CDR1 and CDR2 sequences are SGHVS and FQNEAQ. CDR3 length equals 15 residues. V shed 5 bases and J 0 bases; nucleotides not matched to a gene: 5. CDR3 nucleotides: TGTGCCAGCAGCACTACAGGGGGCAACTCCTACGAGCAGTACTTC. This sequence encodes CASSTTGGNSYEQYF.

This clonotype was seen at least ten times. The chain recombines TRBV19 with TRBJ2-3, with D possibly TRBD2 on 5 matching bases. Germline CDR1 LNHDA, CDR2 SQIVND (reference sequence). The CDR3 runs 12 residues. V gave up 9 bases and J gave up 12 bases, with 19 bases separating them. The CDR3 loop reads CASSELASSQYF. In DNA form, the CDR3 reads TGTGCCAGCTCAGAACTGGCTAGCTCTCAGTATTTT. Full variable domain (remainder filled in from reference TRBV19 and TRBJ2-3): DGGITQSPKYLFRKEGQNVTLSCEQNLNHDAMYWYRQDPGQGLRLIYYSQIVNDFQKGDIAEGYSVSREKKESFPLTVTSAQKNPTAFYLCASSELASSQYFGPGTRLTVL.

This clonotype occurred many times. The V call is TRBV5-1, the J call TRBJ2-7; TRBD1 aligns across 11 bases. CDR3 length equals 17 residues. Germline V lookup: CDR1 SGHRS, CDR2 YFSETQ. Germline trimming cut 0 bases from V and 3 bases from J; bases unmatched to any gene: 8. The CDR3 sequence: CASSLGVSGTGGYEQYF. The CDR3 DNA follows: TGCGCCAGCAGCTTGGGAGTTTCCGGGACAGGGGGCTACGAGCAGTACTTC.

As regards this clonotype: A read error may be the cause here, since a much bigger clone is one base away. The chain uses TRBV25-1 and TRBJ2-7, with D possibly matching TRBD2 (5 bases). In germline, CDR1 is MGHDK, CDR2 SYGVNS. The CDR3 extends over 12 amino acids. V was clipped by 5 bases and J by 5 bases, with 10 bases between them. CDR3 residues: CASSWAGHEQYF. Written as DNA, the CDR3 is TGTGCCAGCAGTTGGGCGGGCCACGAGCAGTACTTC.

The DNA of the CDR3 is TGCAGTGCTAGAGAGAACGGGAGGACCTACGAGCAGTACTTC. As protein: CSARENGRTYEQYF. This sequence joins TRBV20-1 and TRBJ2-7; 7 bases line up with TRBD2. V trimming: 0 bases; J trimming: 2 bases; junction bases outside the gene matches: 4. The CDR3 has 14 amino acids. Germline CDR1 DFQATT, CDR2 SNEGSKA (reference sequence).

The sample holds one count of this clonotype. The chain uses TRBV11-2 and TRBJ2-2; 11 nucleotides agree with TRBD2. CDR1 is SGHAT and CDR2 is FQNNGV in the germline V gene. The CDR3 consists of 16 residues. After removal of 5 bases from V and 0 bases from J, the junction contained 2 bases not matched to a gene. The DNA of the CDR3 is TGTGCCAGCAGCCCTAGCGGGGGGACGAACACCGGGGAGCTGTTTTTT. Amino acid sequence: CASSPSGGTNTGELFF.

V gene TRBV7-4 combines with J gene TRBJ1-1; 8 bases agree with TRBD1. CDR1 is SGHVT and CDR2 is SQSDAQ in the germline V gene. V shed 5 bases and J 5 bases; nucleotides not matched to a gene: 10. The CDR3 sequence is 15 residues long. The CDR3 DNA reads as TGTGCCAGCAGCCTCCGACAGGGGATAACAACTGAAGCTTTCTTT. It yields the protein CASSLRQGITTEAFF.

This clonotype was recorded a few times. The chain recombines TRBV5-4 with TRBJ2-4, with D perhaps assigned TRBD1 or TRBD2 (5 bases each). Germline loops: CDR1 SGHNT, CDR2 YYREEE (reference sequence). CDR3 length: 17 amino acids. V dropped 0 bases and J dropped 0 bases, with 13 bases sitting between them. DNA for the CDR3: TGTGCCAGCAGCTTGGCCGGCAGGGACCCAGCCAAAAACATTCAGTACTTC. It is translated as CASSLAGRDPAKNIQYF.

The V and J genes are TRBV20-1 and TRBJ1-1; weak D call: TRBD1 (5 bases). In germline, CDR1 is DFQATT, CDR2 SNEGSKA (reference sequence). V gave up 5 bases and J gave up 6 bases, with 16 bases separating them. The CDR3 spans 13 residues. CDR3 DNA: TGCAGTGCTCCCCGCCCTGGGGCGGCTGAAGCTTTCTTT. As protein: CSAPRPGAAEAFF.

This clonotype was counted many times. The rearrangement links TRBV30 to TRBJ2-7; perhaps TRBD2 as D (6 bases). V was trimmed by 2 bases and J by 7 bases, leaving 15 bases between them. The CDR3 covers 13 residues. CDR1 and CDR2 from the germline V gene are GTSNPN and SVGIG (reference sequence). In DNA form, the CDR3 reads TGTGCCTGGAGTCGAGCGGGCCTTGGGGAGCAGTACTTC. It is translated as CAWSRAGLGEQYF. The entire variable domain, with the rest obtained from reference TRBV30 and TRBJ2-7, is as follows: SQTIHQWPATLVQPVGSPLSLECTVEGTSNPNLYWYRQAAGRGLQLLFYSVGIGQISSEVPQNLSASRPQDRQFILSSKKLLLSDSGFYLCAWSRAGLGEQYFGPGTRLTVT.

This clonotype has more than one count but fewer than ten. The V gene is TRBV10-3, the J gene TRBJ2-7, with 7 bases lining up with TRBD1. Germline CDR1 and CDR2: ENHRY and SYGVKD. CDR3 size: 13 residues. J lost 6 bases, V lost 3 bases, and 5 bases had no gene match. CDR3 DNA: TGTGCCATCAGTGATTACTCAGGGGGCGAGCAGTACTTC. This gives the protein CAISDYSGGEQYF.

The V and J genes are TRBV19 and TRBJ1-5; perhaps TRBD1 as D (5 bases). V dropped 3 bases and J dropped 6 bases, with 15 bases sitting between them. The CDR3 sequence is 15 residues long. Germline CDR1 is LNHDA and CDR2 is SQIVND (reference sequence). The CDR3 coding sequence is TGTGCCAGTAGTATTTCACAGGCCGAGAGTCAGCCCCAGCATTTT. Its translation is CASSISQAESQPQHF.

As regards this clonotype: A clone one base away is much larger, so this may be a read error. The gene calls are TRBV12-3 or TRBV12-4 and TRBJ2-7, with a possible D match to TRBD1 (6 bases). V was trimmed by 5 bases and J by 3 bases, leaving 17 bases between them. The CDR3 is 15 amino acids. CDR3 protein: CASSHRDMGIYEQYF. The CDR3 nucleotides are TGTGCCAGCAGTCACCGGGACATGGGGATCTACGAGCAGTACTTC.

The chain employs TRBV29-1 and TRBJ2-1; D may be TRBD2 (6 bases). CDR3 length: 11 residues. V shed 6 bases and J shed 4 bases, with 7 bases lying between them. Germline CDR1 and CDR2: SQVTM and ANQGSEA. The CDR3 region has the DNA TGCAGCGTCGGACTATACAATGAGCAGTTCTTC. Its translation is CSVGLYNEQFF.

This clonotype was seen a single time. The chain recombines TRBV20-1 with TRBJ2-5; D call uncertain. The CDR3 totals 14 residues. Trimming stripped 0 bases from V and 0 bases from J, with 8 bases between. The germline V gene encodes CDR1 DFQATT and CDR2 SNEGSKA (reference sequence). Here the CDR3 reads CSARDMEYQETQYF. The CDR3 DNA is TGCAGTGCTAGAGATATGGAGTACCAAGAGACCCAGTACTTC.

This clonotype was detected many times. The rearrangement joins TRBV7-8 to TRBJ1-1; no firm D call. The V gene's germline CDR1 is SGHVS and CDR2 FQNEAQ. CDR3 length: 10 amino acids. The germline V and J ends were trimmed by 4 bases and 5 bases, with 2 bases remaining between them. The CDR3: CASSSTEAFF. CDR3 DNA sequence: TGTGCCAGCAGCTCTACTGAAGCTTTCTTT.

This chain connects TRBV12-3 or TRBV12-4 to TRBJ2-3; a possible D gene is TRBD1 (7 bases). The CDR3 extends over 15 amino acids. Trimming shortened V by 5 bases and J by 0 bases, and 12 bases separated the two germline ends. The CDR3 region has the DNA TGTGCCAGCAGTGGCGGGACAGCTAGCACAGATACGCAGTATTTT. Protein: CASSGGTASTDTQYF.

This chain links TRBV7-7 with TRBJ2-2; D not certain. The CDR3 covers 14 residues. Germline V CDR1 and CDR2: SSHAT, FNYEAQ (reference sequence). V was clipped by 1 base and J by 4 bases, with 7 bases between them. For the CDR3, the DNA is TGTGCCAGCAGCTTAGGCCGCGGCACCGGGGAGCTGTTTTTT. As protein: CASSLGRGTGELFF.

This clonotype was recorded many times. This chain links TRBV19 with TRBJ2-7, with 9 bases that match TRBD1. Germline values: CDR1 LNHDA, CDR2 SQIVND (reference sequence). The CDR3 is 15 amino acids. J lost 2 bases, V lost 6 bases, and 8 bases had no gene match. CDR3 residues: CASRPQGANPYEQYF. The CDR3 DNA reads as TGTGCCAGTAGGCCACAGGGGGCCAATCCCTACGAGCAGTACTTC. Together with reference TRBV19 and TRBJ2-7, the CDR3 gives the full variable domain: DGGITQSPKYLFRKEGQNVTLSCEQNLNHDAMYWYRQDPGQGLRLIYYSQIVNDFQKGDIAEGYSVSREKKESFPLTVTSAQKNPTAFYLCASRPQGANPYEQYFGPGTRLTVT.

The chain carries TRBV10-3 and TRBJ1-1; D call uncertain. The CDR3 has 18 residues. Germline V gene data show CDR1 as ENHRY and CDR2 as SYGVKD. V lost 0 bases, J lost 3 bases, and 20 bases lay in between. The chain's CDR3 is CAISESESAGKWDTEAFF. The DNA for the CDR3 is TGTGCCATCAGTGAGTCGGAGTCGGCTGGCAAATGGGACACTGAAGCTTTCTTT.

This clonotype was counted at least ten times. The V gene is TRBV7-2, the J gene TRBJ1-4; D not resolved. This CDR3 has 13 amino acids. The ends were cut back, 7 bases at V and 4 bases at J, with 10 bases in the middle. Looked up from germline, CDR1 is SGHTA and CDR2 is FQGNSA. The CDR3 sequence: CASTLRGNEKLFF. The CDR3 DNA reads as TGTGCCAGCACCCTGCGGGGTAATGAAAAACTGTTTTTT.

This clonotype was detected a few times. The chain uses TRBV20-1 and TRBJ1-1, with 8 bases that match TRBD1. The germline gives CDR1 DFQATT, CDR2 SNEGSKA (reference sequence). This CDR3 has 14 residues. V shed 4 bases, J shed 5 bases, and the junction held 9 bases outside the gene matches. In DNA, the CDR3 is TGCAGTGCTACGTTAGATAACAGGGGGACTGAAGCTTTCTTT. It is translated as CSATLDNRGTEAFF.

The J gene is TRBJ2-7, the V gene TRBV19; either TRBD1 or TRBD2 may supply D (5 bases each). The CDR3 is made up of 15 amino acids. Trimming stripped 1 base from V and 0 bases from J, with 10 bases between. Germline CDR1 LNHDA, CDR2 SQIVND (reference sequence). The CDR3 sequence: CASSIGGRSSYEQYF. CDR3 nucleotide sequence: TGTGCCAGTAGTATAGGGGGACGAAGCTCCTACGAGCAGTACTTC.

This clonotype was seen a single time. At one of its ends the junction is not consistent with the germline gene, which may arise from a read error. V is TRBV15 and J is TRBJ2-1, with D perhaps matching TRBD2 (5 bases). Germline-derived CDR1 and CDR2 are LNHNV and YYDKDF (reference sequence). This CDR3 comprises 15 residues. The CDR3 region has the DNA TGTGCCACCAGCAGCGGACTCAGCTCCTACGATGAGCAGTTCTTC. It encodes CATSSGLSSYDEQFF.

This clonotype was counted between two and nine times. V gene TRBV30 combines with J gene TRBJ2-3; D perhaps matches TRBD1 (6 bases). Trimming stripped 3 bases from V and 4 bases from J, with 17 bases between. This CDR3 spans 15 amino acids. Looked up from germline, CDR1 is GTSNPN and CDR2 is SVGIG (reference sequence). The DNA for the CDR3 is TGTGCCTGGAGCGCCCGAGGGGGTTGGGCAGATACGCAGTATTTT. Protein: CAWSARGGWADTQYF.

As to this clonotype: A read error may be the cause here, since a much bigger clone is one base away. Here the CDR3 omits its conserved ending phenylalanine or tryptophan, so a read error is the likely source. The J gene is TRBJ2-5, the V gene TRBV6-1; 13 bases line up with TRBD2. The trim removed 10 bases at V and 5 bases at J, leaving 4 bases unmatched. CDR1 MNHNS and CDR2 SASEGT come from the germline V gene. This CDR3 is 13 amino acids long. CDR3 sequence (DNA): TGTGCCACCGGGGGACTAGCGGGGGAGACCCAGTACTCC. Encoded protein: CATGGLAGETQYS.

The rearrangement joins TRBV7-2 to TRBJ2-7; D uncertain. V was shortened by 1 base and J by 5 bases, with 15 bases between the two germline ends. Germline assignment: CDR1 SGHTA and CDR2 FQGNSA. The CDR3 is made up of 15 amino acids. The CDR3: CASSLGPPIENEQYF. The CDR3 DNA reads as TGTGCCAGCAGCTTAGGCCCACCCATCGAGAACGAGCAGTACTTC.

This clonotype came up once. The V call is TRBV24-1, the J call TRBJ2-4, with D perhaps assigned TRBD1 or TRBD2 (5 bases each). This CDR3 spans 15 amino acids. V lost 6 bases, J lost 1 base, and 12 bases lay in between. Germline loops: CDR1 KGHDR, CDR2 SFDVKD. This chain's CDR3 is CATSPSGAAKNIQYF. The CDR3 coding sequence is TGTGCCACCAGTCCCTCCGGGGCGGCCAAAAACATTCAGTACTTC.

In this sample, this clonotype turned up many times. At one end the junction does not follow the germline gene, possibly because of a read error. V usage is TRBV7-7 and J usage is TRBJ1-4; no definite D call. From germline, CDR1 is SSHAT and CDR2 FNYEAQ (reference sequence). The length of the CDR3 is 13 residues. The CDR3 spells CASSLTENEKLFF. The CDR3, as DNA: TGTGCTAGCAGCTTGACTGAGAATGAAAAACTGTTTTTT.